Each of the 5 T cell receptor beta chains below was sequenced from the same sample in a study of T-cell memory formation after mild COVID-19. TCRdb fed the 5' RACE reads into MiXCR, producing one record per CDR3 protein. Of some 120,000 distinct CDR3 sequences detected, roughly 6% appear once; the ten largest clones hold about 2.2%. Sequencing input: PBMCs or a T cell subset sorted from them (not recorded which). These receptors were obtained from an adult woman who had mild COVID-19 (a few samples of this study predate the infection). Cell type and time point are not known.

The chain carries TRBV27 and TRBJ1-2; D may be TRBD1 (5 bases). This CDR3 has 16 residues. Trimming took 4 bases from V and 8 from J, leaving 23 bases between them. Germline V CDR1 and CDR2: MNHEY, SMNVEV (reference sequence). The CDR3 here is CASSSPSKTPGYGYTF. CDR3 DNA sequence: TGTGCCAGCAGTTCTCCCAGCAAAACCCCAGGGTACGGCTACACCTTC.

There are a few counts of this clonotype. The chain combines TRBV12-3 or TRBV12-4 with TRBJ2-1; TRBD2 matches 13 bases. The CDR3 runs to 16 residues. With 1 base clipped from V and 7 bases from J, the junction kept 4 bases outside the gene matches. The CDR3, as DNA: TGTGCCAGCAGTTTAGGAGGGACTAGCGGGAAGAATGAGCAGTTCTTC. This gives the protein CASSLGGTSGKNEQFF.

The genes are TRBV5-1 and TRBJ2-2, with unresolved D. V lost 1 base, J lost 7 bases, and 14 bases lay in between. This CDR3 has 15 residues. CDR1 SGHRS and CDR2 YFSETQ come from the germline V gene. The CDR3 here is CASSLSLQTGGELFF. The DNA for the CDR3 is TGCGCCAGCAGCTTGAGTCTCCAGACGGGCGGGGAGCTGTTTTTT.

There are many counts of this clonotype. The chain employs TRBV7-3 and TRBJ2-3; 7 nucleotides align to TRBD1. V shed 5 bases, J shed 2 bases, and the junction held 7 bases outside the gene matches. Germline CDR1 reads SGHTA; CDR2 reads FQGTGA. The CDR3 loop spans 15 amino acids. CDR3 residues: CASSPRQGPTDTQYF. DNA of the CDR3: TGTGCCAGCAGCCCAAGACAGGGCCCCACAGATACGCAGTATTTT.

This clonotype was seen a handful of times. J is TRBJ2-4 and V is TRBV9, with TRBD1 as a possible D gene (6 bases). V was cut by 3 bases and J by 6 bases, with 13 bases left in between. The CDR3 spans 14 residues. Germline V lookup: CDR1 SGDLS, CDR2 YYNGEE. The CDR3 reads CASSAEGQGNIQYF. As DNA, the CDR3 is TGTGCCAGCAGCGCCGAGGGACAAGGAAACATTCAGTACTTC.